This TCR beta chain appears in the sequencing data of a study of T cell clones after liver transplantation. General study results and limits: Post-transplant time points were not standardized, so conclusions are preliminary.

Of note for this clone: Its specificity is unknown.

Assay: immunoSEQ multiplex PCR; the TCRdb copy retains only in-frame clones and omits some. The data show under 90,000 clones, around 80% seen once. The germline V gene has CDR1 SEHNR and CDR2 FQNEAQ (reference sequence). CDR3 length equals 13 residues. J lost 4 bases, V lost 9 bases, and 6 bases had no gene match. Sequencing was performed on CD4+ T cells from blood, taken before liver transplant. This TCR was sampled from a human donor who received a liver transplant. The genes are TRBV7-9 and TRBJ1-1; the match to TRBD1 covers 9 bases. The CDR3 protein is CASLQGALTEAFF. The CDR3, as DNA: TGTGCCAGTCTACAGGGGGCGCTCACTGAAGCTTTCTTT. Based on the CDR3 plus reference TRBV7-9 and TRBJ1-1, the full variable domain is DTGVSQNPRHKITKRGQNVTFRCDPISEHNRLYWYRQTLGQGPEFLTYFQNEAQLEKSRLLSDRFSAERPKGSFSTLEIQRTEQGDSAMYLCASLQGALTEAFFGQGTRLTVV.